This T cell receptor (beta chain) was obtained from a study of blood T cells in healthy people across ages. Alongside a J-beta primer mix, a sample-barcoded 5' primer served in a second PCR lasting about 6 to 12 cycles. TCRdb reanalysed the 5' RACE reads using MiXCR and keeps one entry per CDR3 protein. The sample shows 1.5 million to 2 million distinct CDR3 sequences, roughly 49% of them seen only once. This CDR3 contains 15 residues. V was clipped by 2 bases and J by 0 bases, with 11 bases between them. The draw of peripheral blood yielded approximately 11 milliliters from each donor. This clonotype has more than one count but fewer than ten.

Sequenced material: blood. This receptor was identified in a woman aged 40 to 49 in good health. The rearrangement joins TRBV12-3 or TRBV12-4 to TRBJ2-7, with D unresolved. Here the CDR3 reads CASSLQALTSYEQYF. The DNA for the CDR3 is TGTGCCAGCAGTTTACAGGCTCTAACCTCCTACGAGCAGTACTTC.